What follows are 18 T cell receptor beta chains derived from one specimen sequenced in a study of blood T cell repertoires in COVID-19. Here immunoSEQ multiplex PCR was the method, and the copy in TCRdb shows in-frame clones only, minus some. The table lists 150,000 to 200,000 clones, around 83% of them singletons, with 0.99% in the top ten. The sequenced sample consisted of peripheral blood. These receptors originate from a young man with acute or convalescent COVID-19.

The chain links TRBV5-8 to TRBJ2-7; 7 bases are shared with TRBD1. The CDR3 is made up of 14 amino acids. Germline CDR1 and CDR2: SGHTS and YDEGEE. The ends lost 4 bases at V and 4 bases at J; junction bases unmatched: 8. The DNA for the CDR3 is TGTGCCAGCAGCCCGGTCGGACAGGTTTACGAGCAGTACTTC. It is translated as CASSPVGQVYEQYF.

This clone turned up a few times. J is TRBJ1-5 and V is TRBV28, with D perhaps matching TRBD1 (6 bases). CDR1 and CDR2 from the germline V gene are MDHEN and SYDVKM. The CDR3 runs 15 residues. V was shortened by 5 bases and J by 5 bases, with 16 bases between the two germline ends. CDR3 nucleotides: TGTGCCAGCAGTGAAGGTCGGGCAGGGGATCAGCCCCAGCATTTT. Its protein product is CASSEGRAGDQPQHF.

V usage is TRBV30 and J usage is TRBJ2-1; 11 nucleotides match TRBD1. CDR3 size: 14 residues. J gave up 7 bases and V 6 bases, and 8 bases lay outside the gene matches. Germline CDR1 and CDR2: GTSNPN and SVGIG (reference sequence). The CDR3 reads CACAPGQGVNEQFF. Here the CDR3 DNA reads TGTGCCTGTGCTCCGGGACAGGGGGTAAATGAGCAGTTCTTC.

The CDR3 nucleotides are TGCAGCGTCGGCCAGACAGATAATGAAAAACTGTTTTTT. Amino acids: CSVGQTDNEKLFF. The rearrangement joins TRBV29-1 to TRBJ1-4; the D gene is possibly TRBD1 (5 bases). This CDR3 has 13 residues. The V and J ends lost 6 bases and 4 bases respectively, with 12 bases between them. Germline V gene data show CDR1 as SQVTM and CDR2 as ANQGSEA.

The chain is built from TRBV16 and TRBJ1-2; TRBD1 matches at 11 bases. Trimming at V came to 6 bases and at J to 7 bases, leaving 4 bases not matched to a gene. The CDR3 covers 13 residues. Germline-derived CDR1 and CDR2 are KGHSY and FQNENV. The CDR3 here is CASSRTGGSGYTF. CDR3 sequence (DNA): TGTGCCAGCAGTCGGACAGGGGGCTCTGGCTACACCTTC. The full variable domain, with the rest looked up from reference TRBV16 and TRBJ1-2, is GEEVAQTPKHLVRGEGQKAKLYCAPIKGHSYVFWYQQVLKNEFKFLISFQNENVFDETGMPKERFSAKCLPNSPCSLEIQATKLEDSAVYFCASSRTGGSGYTFGSGTRLTVV.

The rearrangement links TRBV18 to TRBJ1-1; TRBD1 agrees at 8 bases. Per the germline V gene, CDR1 is KGHSH and CDR2 is LQKENI. CDR3 length: 16 amino acids. V gave up 3 bases and J gave up 0 bases; unmatched junction bases: 6. Written as DNA, the CDR3 is TGTGCCAGCTCACCCGATGACAGGGGCCTGAACACTGAAGCTTTCTTT. Encoded protein: CASSPDDRGLNTEAFF.

A single count supports this clone. This chain's CDR3 is CASSWTGGSEQFF. The CDR3 DNA is TGTGCCAGCAGTTGGACAGGGGGCAGTGAGCAGTTCTTC. The chain uses TRBV6-5 and TRBJ2-1; TRBD1 aligns across 11 bases. This CDR3 has 13 amino acids. V gave up 4 bases and J gave up 9 bases; unmatched junction bases: 2. CDR1 and CDR2 from the germline V gene are MNHEY and SVGAGI.

The chain is built from TRBV19 and TRBJ1-5; 7 nucleotides line up with TRBD1. Losses at the gene ends were 6 bases for V and 0 bases for J; bases not matched to a gene: 8. From germline, CDR1 is LNHDA and CDR2 SQIVND (reference sequence). The CDR3 is 16 amino acids. The CDR3: CASRGGQKYSNQPQHF. In DNA, the CDR3 is TGTGCCAGTAGGGGGGGACAGAAATATAGCAATCAGCCCCAGCATTTT.

The V call is TRBV9, the J call TRBJ1-5, with 9 bases that match TRBD1. Unmatched junction bases numbered 3, after V lost 4 bases and J lost 4 bases. The germline gives CDR1 SGDLS, CDR2 YYNGEE. The CDR3 sequence is 14 residues long. Written as DNA, the CDR3 is TGTGCCAGCAGCATCGGGACAGGGAATCAGCCCCAGCATTTT. It is translated as CASSIGTGNQPQHF.

The V gene is TRBV6-1, the J gene TRBJ2-2, with D maybe TRBD1 (6 bases). V lost 7 bases and J 2 bases, leaving 11 bases between the germline ends. The CDR3 is made up of 14 amino acids. The germline gives CDR1 MNHNS, CDR2 SASEGT. DNA for the CDR3: TGTGCCAGCATAAACAGGGAAAACACCGGGGAGCTGTTTTTT. This codes for CASINRENTGELFF.

The J gene is TRBJ2-7, the V gene TRBV4-1; tentatively, D is TRBD1 (5 bases). The germline V gene encodes CDR1 MGHRA and CDR2 YSYEKL. This CDR3 region has 15 residues. With 0 bases removed from V and 3 bases from J, the gap between germline ends came to 12 bases. CDR3: CASSQDAGHRYEQYF. CDR3 bases: TGCGCCAGCAGCCAAGATGCAGGACACCGCTACGAGCAGTACTTC.

This clone occurred once. The chain combines TRBV14 with TRBJ1-6, with D possibly matching TRBD1 (5 bases). V dropped 0 bases and J dropped 7 bases, with 7 bases sitting between them. The CDR3 spans 14 residues. Germline V lookup: CDR1 SGHDN, CDR2 FVKESK. As DNA, the CDR3 is TGTGCCAGCAGCCAAGAGACAGACAATTCACCCCTCCACTTT. This codes for CASSQETDNSPLHF.

The V and J genes are TRBV11-3 and TRBJ2-2, with 7 bases lining up with TRBD1. The CDR3 extends over 14 amino acids. Germline CDR1 reads SGHNT; CDR2 reads YENEEA. V lost 3 bases and J lost 5; bases outside the gene matches: 3. CDR3 residues: CASSFRGHTGELFF. CDR3 in DNA: TGTGCCAGCAGCTTTAGGGGGCATACCGGGGAGCTGTTTTTT.

The chain combines TRBV19 with TRBJ2-1, with TRBD1 matching over 8 bases. Per germline, CDR1 LNHDA and CDR2 SQIVND (reference sequence). V was pared by 5 bases and J by 7 bases, with 13 bases of the junction left unmatched. CDR3 size: 16 residues. The CDR3 is CASSYGTGRILNEQFF. The CDR3 region has the DNA TGTGCCAGTAGTTATGGGACAGGCCGCATTTTGAATGAGCAGTTCTTC. The variable domain in full, completed from reference TRBV19 and TRBJ2-1, reads DGGITQSPKYLFRKEGQNVTLSCEQNLNHDAMYWYRQDPGQGLRLIYYSQIVNDFQKGDIAEGYSVSREKKESFPLTVTSAQKNPTAFYLCASSYGTGRILNEQFFGPGTRLTVL.

The chain combines TRBV12-5 with TRBJ1-2; the D is unclear. Germline V gene data show CDR1 as LGHNT and CDR2 as FRNRAP. V lost 7 bases and J lost 3, with 12 bases in between. This CDR3 contains 13 residues. CDR3 loop: CASATGSDYGYTF. The DNA of the CDR3 is TGTGCTAGTGCCACCGGGTCAGACTATGGCTACACCTTC. The full variable domain, with the rest looked up from reference TRBV12-5 and TRBJ1-2, is DARVTQTPRHKVTEMGQEVTMRCQPILGHNTVFWYRQTMMQGLELLAYFRNRAPLDDSGMPKDRFSAEMPDATLATLKIQPSEPRDSAVYFCASATGSDYGYTFGSGTRLTVV.

V usage is TRBV18 and J usage is TRBJ2-7; 9 bases align to TRBD1. In germline, CDR1 is KGHSH, CDR2 LQKENI. The CDR3 covers 15 residues. V lost 3 bases to trimming and J lost 1 base; unmatched junction nucleotides: 4. In DNA, the CDR3 is TGTGCCAGCTCACCTGGCGGGACAGGGTCCTACGAGCAGTACTTC. Translated, it gives CASSPGGTGSYEQYF.

This chain links TRBV28 with TRBJ1-2; TRBD1 matches 7 bases. CDR1 and CDR2 (germline): MDHEN, SYDVKM. The CDR3 is 15 amino acids. V was clipped by 6 bases and J by 4 bases; unmatched bases: 11. CDR3 nucleotide sequence: TGTGCCAGCAGGGAACAGGGGCGAGTTAGCTATGGCTACACCTTC. Its protein product is CASREQGRVSYGYTF.

V is TRBV6-2 or TRBV6-3 and J is TRBJ1-1, with D perhaps TRBD1 (6 bases). Looked up from germline, CDR1 is MNHEY and CDR2 is SVGEGT. The CDR3 is 11 amino acids. V was trimmed by 6 bases and J by 7 bases, leaving 9 bases between them. Here the CDR3 reads CASSDRFEAFF. CDR3 sequence (DNA): TGTGCCAGCAGCGACAGGTTTGAAGCTTTCTTT.